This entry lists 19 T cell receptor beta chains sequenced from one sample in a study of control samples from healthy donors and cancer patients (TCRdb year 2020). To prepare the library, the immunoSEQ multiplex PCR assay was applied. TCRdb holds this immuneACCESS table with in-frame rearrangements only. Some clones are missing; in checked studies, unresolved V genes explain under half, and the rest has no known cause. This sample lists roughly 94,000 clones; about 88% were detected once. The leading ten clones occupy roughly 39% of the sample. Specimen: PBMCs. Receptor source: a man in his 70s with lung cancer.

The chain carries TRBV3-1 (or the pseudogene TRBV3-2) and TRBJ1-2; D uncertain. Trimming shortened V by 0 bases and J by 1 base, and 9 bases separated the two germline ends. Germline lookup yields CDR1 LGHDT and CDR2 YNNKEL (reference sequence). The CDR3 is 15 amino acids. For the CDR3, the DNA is TGTGCCAGCAGCCAAGACGGCGGCGTTAACTATGGCTACACCTTC. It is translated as CASSQDGGVNYGYTF.

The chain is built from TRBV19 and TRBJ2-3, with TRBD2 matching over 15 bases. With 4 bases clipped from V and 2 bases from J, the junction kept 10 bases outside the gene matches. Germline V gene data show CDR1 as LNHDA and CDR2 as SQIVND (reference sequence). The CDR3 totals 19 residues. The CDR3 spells CASSTRPGLAGGNTDTQYF. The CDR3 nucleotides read TGTGCCAGTAGTACGAGGCCCGGACTAGCGGGGGGGAACACAGATACGCAGTATTTT.

The CDR3: CASSFLGEVNEQFF. The CDR3 region has the DNA TGTGCCAGCAGTTTTCTCGGGGAGGTCAATGAGCAGTTCTTC. The chain recombines TRBV7-3 with TRBJ2-1, with D tentatively TRBD2 (6 bases). Per germline, CDR1 SGHTA and CDR2 FQGTGA. V gave up 6 bases and J gave up 6 bases, with 15 bases separating them. This CDR3 spans 14 amino acids.

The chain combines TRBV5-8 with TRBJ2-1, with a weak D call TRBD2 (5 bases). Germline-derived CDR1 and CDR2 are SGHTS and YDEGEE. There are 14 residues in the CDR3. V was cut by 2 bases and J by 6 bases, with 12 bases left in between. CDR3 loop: CASSFLSGFNEQFF. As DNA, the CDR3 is TGTGCCAGCAGCTTCCTTTCGGGGTTCAATGAGCAGTTCTTC.

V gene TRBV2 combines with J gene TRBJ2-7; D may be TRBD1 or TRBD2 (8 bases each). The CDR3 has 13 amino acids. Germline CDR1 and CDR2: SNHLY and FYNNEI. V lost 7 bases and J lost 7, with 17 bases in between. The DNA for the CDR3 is TGTGCCAGCAAAGGACAGGGACTAGGGGAGCAGTACTTC. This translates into CASKGQGLGEQYF.

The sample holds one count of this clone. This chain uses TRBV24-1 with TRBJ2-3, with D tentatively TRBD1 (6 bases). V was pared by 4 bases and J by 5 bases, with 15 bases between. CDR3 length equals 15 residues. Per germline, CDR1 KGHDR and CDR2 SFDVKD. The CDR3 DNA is TGTGCCACCAGTGACCGGACAGCGAACCTAGATACGCAGTATTTT. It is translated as CATSDRTANLDTQYF.

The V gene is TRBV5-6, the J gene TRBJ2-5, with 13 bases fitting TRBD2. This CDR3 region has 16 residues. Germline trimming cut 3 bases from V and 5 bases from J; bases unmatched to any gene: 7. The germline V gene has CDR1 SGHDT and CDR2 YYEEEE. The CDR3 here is CASSWALAGGRETQYF. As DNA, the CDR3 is TGTGCCAGCAGCTGGGCACTAGCGGGGGGGCGGGAGACCCAGTACTTC. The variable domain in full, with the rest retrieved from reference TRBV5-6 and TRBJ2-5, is DAGVTQSPTHLIKTRGQQVTLRCSPKSGHDTVSWYQQALGQGPQFIFQYYEEEERQRGNFPDRFSGHQFPNYSSELNVNALLLGDSALYLCASSWALAGGRETQYFGPGTRLLVL.

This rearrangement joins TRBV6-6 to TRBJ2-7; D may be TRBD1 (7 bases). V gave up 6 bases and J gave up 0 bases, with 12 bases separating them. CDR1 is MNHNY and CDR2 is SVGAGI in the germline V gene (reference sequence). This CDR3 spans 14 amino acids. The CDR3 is CASSLQGGSYEQYF. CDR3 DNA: TGTGCCAGCAGCCTTCAGGGGGGCTCCTACGAGCAGTACTTC.

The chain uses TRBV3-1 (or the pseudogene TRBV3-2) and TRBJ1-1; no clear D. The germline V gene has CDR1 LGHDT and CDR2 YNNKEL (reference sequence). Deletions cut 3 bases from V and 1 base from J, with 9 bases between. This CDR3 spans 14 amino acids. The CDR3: CASSQMATNTEAFF. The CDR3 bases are TGTGCCAGCAGCCAGATGGCCACGAACACTGAAGCTTTCTTT.

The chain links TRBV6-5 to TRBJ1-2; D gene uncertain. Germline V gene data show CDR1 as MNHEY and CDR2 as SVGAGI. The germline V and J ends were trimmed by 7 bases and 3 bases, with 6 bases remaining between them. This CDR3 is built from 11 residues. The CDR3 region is CASKVHYGYTF. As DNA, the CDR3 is TGTGCCAGCAAGGTCCACTATGGCTACACCTTC.

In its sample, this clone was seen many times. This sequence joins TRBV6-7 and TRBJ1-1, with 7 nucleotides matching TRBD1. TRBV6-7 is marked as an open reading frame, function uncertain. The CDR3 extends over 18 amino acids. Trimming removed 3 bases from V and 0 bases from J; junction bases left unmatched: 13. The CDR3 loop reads CASSYSHTGELMNTEAFF. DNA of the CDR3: TGTGCCAGCAGTTATTCCCATACAGGGGAGCTAATGAACACTGAAGCTTTCTTT.

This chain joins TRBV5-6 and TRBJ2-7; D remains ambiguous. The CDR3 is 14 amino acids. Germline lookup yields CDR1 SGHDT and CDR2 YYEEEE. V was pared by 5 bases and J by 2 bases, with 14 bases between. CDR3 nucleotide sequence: TGTGCCAGCAGAAGTTCCCGACCGCCCTACGAGCAGTACTTC. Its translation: CASRSSRPPYEQYF.

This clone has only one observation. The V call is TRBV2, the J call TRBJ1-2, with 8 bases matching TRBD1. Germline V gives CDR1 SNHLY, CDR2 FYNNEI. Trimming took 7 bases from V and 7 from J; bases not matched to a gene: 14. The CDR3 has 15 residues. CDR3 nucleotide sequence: TGTGCCAGCAAGAACCCACGGACAGGGAGTATTGGCTACACCTTC. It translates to CASKNPRTGSIGYTF.

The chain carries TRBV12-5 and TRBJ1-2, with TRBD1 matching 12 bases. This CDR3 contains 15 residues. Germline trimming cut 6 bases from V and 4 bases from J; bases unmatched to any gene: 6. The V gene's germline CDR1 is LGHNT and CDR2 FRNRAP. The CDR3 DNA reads TGTGCTAGTGGAGGGACAGGGGGCGCGATCTATGGCTACACCTTC. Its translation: CASGGTGGAIYGYTF.

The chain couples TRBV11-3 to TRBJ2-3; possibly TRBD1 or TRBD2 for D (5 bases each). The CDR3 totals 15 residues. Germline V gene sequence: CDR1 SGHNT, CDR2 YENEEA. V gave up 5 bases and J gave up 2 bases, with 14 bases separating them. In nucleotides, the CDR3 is TGTGCCAGCAGCACAGGAGCGGATACCACAGATACGCAGTATTTT. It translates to CASSTGADTTDTQYF.

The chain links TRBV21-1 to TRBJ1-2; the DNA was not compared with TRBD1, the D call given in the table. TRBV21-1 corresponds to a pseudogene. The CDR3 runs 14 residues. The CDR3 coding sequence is TGTGCCAGCAGCACCAAAGGACAGTTCTATGGCTACACCTTC. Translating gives CASSTKGQFYGYTF.

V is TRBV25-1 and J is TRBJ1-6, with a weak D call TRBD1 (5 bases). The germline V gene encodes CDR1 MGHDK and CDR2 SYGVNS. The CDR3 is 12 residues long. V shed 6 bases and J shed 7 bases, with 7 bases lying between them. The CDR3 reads CASREGNSPLHF. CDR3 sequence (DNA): TGTGCCAGCAGGGAGGGGAATTCACCCCTCCACTTT.

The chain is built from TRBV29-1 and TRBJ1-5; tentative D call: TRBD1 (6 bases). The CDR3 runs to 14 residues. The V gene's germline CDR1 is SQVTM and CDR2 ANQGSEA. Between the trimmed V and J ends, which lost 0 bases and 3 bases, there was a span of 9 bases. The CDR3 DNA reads TGCAGCGTTGAAGAGGGGGGGGCCAATCAGCCCCAGCATTTT. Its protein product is CSVEEGGANQPQHF.

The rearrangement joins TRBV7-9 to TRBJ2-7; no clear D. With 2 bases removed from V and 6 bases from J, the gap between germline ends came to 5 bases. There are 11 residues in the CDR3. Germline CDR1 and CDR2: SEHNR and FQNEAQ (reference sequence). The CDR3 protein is CASSLPGEQYF. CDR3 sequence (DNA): TGTGCCAGCAGCTTACCTGGCGAGCAGTACTTC.